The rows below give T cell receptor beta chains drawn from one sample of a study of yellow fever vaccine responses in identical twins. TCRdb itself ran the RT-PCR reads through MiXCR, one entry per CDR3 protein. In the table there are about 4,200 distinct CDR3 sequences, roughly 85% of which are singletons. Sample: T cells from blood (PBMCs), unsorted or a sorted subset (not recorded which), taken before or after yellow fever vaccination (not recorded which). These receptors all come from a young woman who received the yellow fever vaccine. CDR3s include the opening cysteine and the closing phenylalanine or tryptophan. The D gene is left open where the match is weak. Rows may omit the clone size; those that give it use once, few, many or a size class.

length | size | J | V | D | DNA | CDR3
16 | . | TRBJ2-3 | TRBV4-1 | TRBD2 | TGCGCCAGCAGCCAAGATTCCGGGGGGAATCGAGATACGCAGTATTTT | CASSQDSGGNRDTQYF
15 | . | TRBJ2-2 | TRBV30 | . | TGTGCCTGGAGTGCGAGGGAGGCTGTGGCCGGGGAGCTGTTTTTT | CAWSAREAVAGELFF
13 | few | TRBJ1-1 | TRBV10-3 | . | TGTGCCATCAGGGGACGGGCGAACACTGAAGCTTTCTTT | CAIRGRANTEAFF
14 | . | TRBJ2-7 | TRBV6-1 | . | TGTGCCAGCAAAGAGGAACTTCACTCCTACGAGCAGTACTTC | CASKEELHSYEQYF
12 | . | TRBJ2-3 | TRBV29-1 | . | TGCAGCGTTGAACGGGACACAGATACGCAGTATTTT | CSVERDTDTQYF
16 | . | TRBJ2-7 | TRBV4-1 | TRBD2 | TGCGCCAGCAGCCGGGGACTAGCGGGGAGCTCCTACGAGCAGTACTTC | CASSRGLAGSSYEQYF
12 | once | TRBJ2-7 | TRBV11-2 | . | TGTGCCAGCAGCGCCAACTCGTACGAGCAGTACTTC | CASSANSYEQYF
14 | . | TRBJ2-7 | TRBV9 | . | TGTGCCAGCAGCGTAGGAGGCTCGAACTACGAGCAGTACTTC | CASSVGGSNYEQYF
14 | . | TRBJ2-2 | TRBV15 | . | TGTGCCACCAGCAGAGGATTGAACACCGGGGAGCTGTTTTTT | CATSRGLNTGELFF
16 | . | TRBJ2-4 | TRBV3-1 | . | TGTGCCAGCAGCCAACGCGACAGTCTAGCCAAAAACATTCAGTACTTC | CASSQRDSLAKNIQYF
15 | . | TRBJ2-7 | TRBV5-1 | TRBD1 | TGCGCCAGCAGATTGGGGACAGCTGAAGCCTACGAGCAGTACTTC | CASRLGTAEAYEQYF
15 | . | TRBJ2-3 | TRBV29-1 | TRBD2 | TGCAGCGCCTTCACCCTAGGAGCGGGATTGGGTACGCAGTATTTT | CSAFTLGAGLGTQYF
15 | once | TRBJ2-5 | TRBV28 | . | TGTGCCAGCAGCCTCTTTTGGGGTGGGGGAGAGACCCAGTACTTC | CASSLFWGGGETQYF
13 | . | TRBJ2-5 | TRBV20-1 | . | TGCAGTGCCCTATTTGCTGCGCGGGCGACCCAGTACTTC | CSALFAARATQYF
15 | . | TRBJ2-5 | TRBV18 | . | TGTGCCAGCTCACCATACGACGGCTTCGAAGAGACCCAGTACTTC | CASSPYDGFEETQYF
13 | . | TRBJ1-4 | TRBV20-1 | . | TGCAGTGCTAGGGGACTGACAAATGAAAAACTGTTTTTT | CSARGLTNEKLFF
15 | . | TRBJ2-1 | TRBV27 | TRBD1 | TGTGCCAGCAGTTCCCGGGACAGCTCCTACAATGAGCAGTTCTTC | CASSSRDSSYNEQFF
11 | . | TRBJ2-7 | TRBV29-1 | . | TGCAGCGCACGTATCGGGCAGGACCTCCACTTC | CSARIGQDLHF
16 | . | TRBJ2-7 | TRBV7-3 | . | TGTGCCAGCAGCTTAAACTCGCCCGGGACATCCCCCGAACAGTACTTC | CASSLNSPGTSPEQYF
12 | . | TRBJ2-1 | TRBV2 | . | TGTGCCAGCAGTGGGGGTGATGGTGAGCAGTTCTTC | CASSGGDGEQFF
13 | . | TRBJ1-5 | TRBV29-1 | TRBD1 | TGTAGCGGGACAGCTTATAGCAATCAGCCCCAGCATTTT | CSGTAYSNQPQHF
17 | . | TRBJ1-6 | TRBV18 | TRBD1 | TGTGCCAGCTCACAGCGGCCGTTGGGACAGTTTAATTCACCCCTCCACTTT | CASSQRPLGQFNSPLHF
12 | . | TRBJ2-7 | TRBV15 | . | TGTGCCACCAGCAGGCTGTCGGGCGAGCAGTACTTC | CATSRLSGEQYF
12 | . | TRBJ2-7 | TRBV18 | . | TGTGCCAGCTCAGAAGGGAACTACGAGCAGTACTTC | CASSEGNYEQYF
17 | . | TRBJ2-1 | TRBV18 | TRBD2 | TGTGCCAGCTCATCTCTGGCTAGCGGAAGCTCCTACAATGAGCAGTTCTTC | CASSSLASGSSYNEQFF
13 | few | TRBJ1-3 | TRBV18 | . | TGTGCCAGCTCACCACCGGCAGGGGACACCATATATTTT | CASSPPAGDTIYF
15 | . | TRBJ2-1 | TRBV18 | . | TGTGCCAGCTCACCATTGACAGGCCTTAGGGATGAGCAGTTCTTC | CASSPLTGLRDEQFF
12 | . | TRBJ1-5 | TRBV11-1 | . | TGTGCCAGCAGCTTTGGAGCTCAGCCCCAGCATTTT | CASSFGAQPQHF
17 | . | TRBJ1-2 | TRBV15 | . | TGTGCCACCAGCAGGTCGGTATTGGGGTGGACTAACTATGGCTACACCTTC | CATSRSVLGWTNYGYTF
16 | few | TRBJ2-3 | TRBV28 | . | TGTGCCACTCGGGACTCCCAGGCGGGTGGCACAGATACGCAGTATTTT | CATRDSQAGGTDTQYF
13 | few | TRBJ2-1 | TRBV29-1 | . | TGCAGCGTCCCCGGGGGAGGCCCCAATGAGCAGTTCTTC | CSVPGGGPNEQFF
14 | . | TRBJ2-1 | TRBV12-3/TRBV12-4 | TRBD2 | TGTGCCAGCAGCCGGATCGCGGGGGGCAATGAGCAGTTCTTC | CASSRIAGGNEQFF
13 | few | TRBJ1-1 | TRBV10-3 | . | TGTGCCATCCTTATGGCCATGGGCACTGAAGCTTTCTTT | CAILMAMGTEAFF
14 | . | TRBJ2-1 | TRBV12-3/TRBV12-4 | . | TGTGCCAGTATCAAGGGGGGCAGTTCGGATGAGCAGTTCTTC | CASIKGGSSDEQFF
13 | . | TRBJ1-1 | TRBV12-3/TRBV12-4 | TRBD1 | TGTGCCAGCAGGCGGACAGGGAACACTGAAGCTTTCTTT | CASRRTGNTEAFF
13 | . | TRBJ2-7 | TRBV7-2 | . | TGTGCCAGCACAACTAGGGTGGGAGGTGAGCAGTACTTC | CASTTRVGGEQYF
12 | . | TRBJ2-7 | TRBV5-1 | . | TGCGCCAGCAGCTCACAGGGCTACGAGCAGTACTTC | CASSSQGYEQYF
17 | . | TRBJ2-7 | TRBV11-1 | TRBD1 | TGTGCCAGCAGAATGACCTCAATGGGACAGGAGACCTACGAGCAGTACTTC | CASRMTSMGQETYEQYF
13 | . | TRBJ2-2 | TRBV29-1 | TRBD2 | TGCAGCGTGTCTAGCGGGATGACCGGGGAGCTGTTTTTT | CSVSSGMTGELFF
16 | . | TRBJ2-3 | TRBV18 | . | TGTGCCAGCTCGTGGGCCGGGACAAAGGGCCCAGATACGCAGTATTTT | CASSWAGTKGPDTQYF
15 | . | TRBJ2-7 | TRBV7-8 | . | TGTGCCAGCAGCTTAACTAAAGGAGGTTCCTACGAGCAGTACTTC | CASSLTKGGSYEQYF
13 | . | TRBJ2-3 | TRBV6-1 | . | TGTGCCAGCAGTGAGGCTGGCACAGATACGCAGTATTTT | CASSEAGTDTQYF
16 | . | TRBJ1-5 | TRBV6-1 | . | TGTGCCAGCAGCCGCAGCGACCGAGGGGGCAATCAGCCCCAGCATTTT | CASSRSDRGGNQPQHF
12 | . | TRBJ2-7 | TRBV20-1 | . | TGCAGTGCTAGAAGGCAGGGGAACGAGCAGTACTTC | CSARRQGNEQYF
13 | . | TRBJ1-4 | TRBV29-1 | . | TGCAGCGCCGCCAGCCCAACTAATGAAAAACTGTTTTTT | CSAASPTNEKLFF